The next 10 T cell receptor beta chains were all read from a single sample in a study of T cells in Graves' hyperthyroidism and ophthalmopathy. Regions amplified from RNA transcripts were the TCR beta CDR3 regions. In the first-round RT-PCR of the TCR CDR3, the HTBI primer set was used. Each CDR3 protein gets one entry after TCRdb re-called the multiplex PCR reads with MiXCR. The data contain approximately 590,000 distinct CDR3 sequences, 15% to 19% of them singletons. Sequencing used blood. The receptor set was obtained from a woman aged 25 to 45 with Graves' hyperthyroidism.

The DNA for the CDR3 is TGTGCCAGCAGCCAAGAGAGGGCAGGGACGATCTCAATGAACACTGAAGCTTTCTTT. Translation: CASSQERAGTISMNTEAFF. The V gene is TRBV4-2, the J gene TRBJ1-1; D is perhaps TRBD1 (5 bases). This CDR3 region has 19 residues. CDR1 LGHNA and CDR2 YNFKEQ come from the germline V gene. V dropped 0 bases and J dropped 0 bases, with 20 bases sitting between them.

This chain joins TRBV20-1 and TRBJ2-1; 7 bases agree with TRBD2. Germline CDR1 and CDR2: DFQATT and SNEGSKA (reference sequence). J gave up 4 bases and V 3 bases, and 3 bases lay outside the gene matches. The CDR3 sequence is 13 residues long. The CDR3 sequence: CSASPAGYNEQFF. The CDR3 region has the DNA TGCAGTGCTAGTCCAGCGGGGTACAATGAGCAGTTCTTC.

This clonotype showed up many times. This chain connects TRBV7-3 to TRBJ2-5, with a tentative D call TRBD2 (5 bases). Per the germline V gene, CDR1 is SGHTA and CDR2 is FQGTGA. The ends were cut back, 0 bases at V and 0 bases at J, with 8 bases in the middle. The CDR3 totals 15 residues. This CDR3 reads CASSLTGGYQETQYF. As DNA, the CDR3 is TGTGCCAGCAGCTTAACCGGCGGGTACCAAGAGACCCAGTACTTC. Filled out from reference TRBV7-3 and TRBJ2-5, the complete variable domain reads GAGVSQTPSNKVTEKGKYVELRCDPISGHTALYWYRQSLGQGPEFLIYFQGTGAADDSGLPNDRFFAVRPEGSVSTLKIQRTERGDSAVYLCASSLTGGYQETQYFGPGTRLLVL.

The table lists this clonotype with many counts. The chain is built from TRBV7-9 and TRBJ2-7, with D uncertain. The germline V and J ends were trimmed by 1 base and 3 bases, with 10 bases remaining between them. The germline CDR1 and CDR2 sequences are SEHNR and FQNEAQ (reference sequence). The CDR3 has 14 residues. CDR3 protein: CASSLETYNYEQYF. The CDR3 DNA follows: TGTGCCAGCAGCTTAGAGACATATAACTACGAGCAGTACTTC.

The chain is built from TRBV5-1 and TRBJ1-6, with D possibly TRBD1 on 5 matching bases. This CDR3 region has 15 residues. Germline V gives CDR1 SGHRS, CDR2 YFSETQ. The V gene lost 0 bases and the J gene lost 9 bases, with 13 bases spanning the gap. CDR3 residues: CASSLEQAIGSPLHF. The CDR3 nucleotides are TGCGCCAGCAGCTTGGAACAGGCTATAGGTTCACCCCTCCACTTT.

This clonotype came up many times. This rearrangement joins TRBV27 to TRBJ2-7, with 9 bases identical to TRBD2. The V and J ends lost 6 bases and 4 bases, in that order; junction bases with no gene match: 4. The V gene's germline CDR1 is MNHEY and CDR2 SMNVEV (reference sequence). CDR3 length: 13 residues. CDR3 in amino acids: CASRGSGRYEQYF. The DNA of the CDR3 is TGTGCCAGCAGGGGGAGCGGGAGGTACGAGCAGTACTTC.

This clonotype was detected only a few times. This rearrangement joins TRBV24-1 to TRBJ2-1, with TRBD2 identical over 10 bases. Germline CDR1 and CDR2: KGHDR and SFDVKD. Unmatched junction bases numbered 15, after V lost 9 bases and J lost 5 bases. This CDR3 has 17 residues. In DNA, the CDR3 is TGTGCCACCGAGCTAGCGGGGGCTCCTGGCGGCGACAATGAGCAGTTCTTC. It translates to CATELAGAPGGDNEQFF.

The chain recombines TRBV15 with TRBJ2-2, with 7 nucleotides matching TRBD1. V trimming: 0 bases; J trimming: 4 bases; junction bases outside the gene matches: 8. Germline V gene data show CDR1 as LNHNV and CDR2 as YYDKDF (reference sequence). The CDR3 loop spans 17 amino acids. In DNA, the CDR3 is TGTGCCACCAGCAGAGATTCTGAACCAGGGGGCACCGGGGAGCTGTTTTTT. Residues: CATSRDSEPGGTGELFF.

This clonotype occurred many times. The chain employs TRBV6-2 or TRBV6-3 and TRBJ2-3; D possibly corresponds to TRBD1 (5 bases). The germline V gene has CDR1 MNHEY and CDR2 SVGEGT. The CDR3 extends over 16 amino acids. The V gene lost 8 bases and the J gene lost 0 bases, with 18 bases spanning the gap. CDR3 sequence reads: CASGARAHASTDTQYF. The CDR3 DNA is TGTGCCAGCGGGGCCCGGGCTCATGCTAGCACAGATACGCAGTATTTT.

This clonotype was detected ten times or more. The gene calls are TRBV20-1 and TRBJ1-3; D ambiguous. The CDR3 length is 15 residues. The V gene's germline CDR1 is DFQATT and CDR2 SNEGSKA (reference sequence). The V end was cut by 0 bases, the J end by 4 bases, with 13 bases between. CDR3 loop: CSARDHTPAGNTIYF. CDR3 sequence (DNA): TGCAGTGCTAGAGACCACACGCCGGCGGGAAACACCATATATTTT.